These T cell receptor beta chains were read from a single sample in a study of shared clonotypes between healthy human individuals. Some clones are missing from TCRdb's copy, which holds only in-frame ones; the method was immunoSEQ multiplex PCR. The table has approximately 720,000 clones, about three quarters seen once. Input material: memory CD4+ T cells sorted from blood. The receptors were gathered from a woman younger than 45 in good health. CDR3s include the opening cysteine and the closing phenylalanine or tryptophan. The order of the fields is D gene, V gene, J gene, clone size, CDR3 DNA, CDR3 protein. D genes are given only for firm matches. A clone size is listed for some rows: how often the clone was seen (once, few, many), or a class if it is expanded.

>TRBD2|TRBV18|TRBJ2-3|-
TGTGCCAGCTCACCATATTATCTAGCGGGAGAGCTCCGAGATACGCAGTATTTT
CASSPYYLAGELRDTQYF
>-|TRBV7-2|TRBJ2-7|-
TGTGCCAGCAGCTTGAGGAGAGGGGACGAGCAGTACTTC
CASSLRRGDEQYF
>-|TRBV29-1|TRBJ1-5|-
TGCAGCGTTGAAAGGGTCGGTCAGCCCCAGCATTTT
CSVERVGQPQHF
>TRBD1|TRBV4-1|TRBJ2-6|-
TGCGCCAGCAGCCGTTTCGGGACAGGGGGCCTAGCTGGGGCCAACGTCCTGACTTTC
CASSRFGTGGLAGANVLTF
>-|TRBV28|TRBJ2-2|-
TGTGCCAGCACAGGGGGGGAGAACACCGGGGAGCTGTTTTTT
CASTGGENTGELFF
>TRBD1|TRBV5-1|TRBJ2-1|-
TGCGCCAGCAGCTTGAGTAGGGACAGATACAATGAGCAGTTCTTC
CASSLSRDRYNEQFF
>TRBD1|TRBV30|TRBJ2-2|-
TGTGCCTGCCAGGCAGGGGGTCCCGGGGAGCTGTTTTTT
CACQAGGPGELFF
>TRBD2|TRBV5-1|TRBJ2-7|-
TGCGCCAGCAGCTTCGGGACTAGCGGTACCTACGAGCAGTACTTC
CASSFGTSGTYEQYF
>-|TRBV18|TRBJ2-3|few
TGTGCCAGCTCACCAGGATGGACAGAGAGCACAGATACGCAGTATTTT
CASSPGWTESTDTQYF
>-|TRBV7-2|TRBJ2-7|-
TGTGCCAGCAGCTGGACAGTTCGCCCCTACGAGCAGTACTTC
CASSWTVRPYEQYF
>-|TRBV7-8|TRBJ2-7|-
TGTGCCAGCAGCTTACGGGGCCAGGACGGCGAGCAGTACTTC
CASSLRGQDGEQYF
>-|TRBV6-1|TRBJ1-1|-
TGTGCCAGCAGTGAAGCTCCGCATGAAGCTTTCTTT
CASSEAPHEAFF
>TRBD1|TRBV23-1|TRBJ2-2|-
TGCGCCAGCAGTCAAGCTATTCTTCCGGGACAGGGACGCACCGGGGAGCTGTTTTTT
CASSQAILPGQGRTGELFF
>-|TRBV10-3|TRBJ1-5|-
TGTGCCATCAGTGCCAGGGAGAATCAGCCCCAGCATTTT
CAISARENQPQHF
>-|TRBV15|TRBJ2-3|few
TGTGCCACCAGCAGAGATTATCAGGGTTCCTACACAGATACGCAGTATTTT
CATSRDYQGSYTDTQYF
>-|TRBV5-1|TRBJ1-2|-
TGCGCCAGCAGCTTGGAAGGCGAGGGCTATGGCTACACCTTC
CASSLEGEGYGYTF
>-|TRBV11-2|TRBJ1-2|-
TGTGCCAGCAGCGCGAACAGGGATGGCTACACCTTC
CASSANRDGYTF
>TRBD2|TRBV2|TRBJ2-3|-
TGTGCCAGCAGTGAGTTAGCGGGAGGCTTTGATACGCAGTATTTT
CASSELAGGFDTQYF
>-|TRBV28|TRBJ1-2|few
TGTGCCAGCAGCTCGGGGTCGGACTATGGCTACACCTTC
CASSSGSDYGYTF
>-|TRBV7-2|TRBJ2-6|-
TGTGCCAGCAGCATGCGGAGCTCTGGGGCCAACGTCCTGACTTTC
CASSMRSSGANVLTF
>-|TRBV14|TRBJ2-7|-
TGTGCCAGCAGCTTCAGGACAGCCCACTACGAGCAGTACTTC
CASSFRTAHYEQYF
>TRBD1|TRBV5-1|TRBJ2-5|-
TGCGCCAGCAGCACTCAGGGGGCGCGGTACCAAGAGACCCAGTACTTC
CASSTQGARYQETQYF
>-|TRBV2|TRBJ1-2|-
TGTGCCAGCAGTGAATCGTCTGGGTGGGATGGCTACACCTTC
CASSESSGWDGYTF
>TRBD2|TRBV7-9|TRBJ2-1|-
TGTGCCAGCAGCTTATCCCGCCTTAGCGGGCCACTCTCCTACAATGAGCAGTTCTTC
CASSLSRLSGPLSYNEQFF
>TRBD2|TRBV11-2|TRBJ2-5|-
TGTGCCAGCAGCCCCACTAGCGGGAGGGCGAACCAAGAGACCCAGTACTTC
CASSPTSGRANQETQYF
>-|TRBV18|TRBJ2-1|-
TGTGCCAGCTCAGTGAGATCGATAGCCTGGGAGCAGTTCTTC
CASSVRSIAWEQFF
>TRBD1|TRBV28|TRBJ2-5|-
TGTGCCAGCAGTTTAAGATACAGGGGGCGACAAGAGACCCAGTACTTC
CASSLRYRGRQETQYF
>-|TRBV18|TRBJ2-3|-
TGTGCCAGCTCACCCGCTCGAGGGACGGGGTCGACAGATACGCAGTATTTT
CASSPARGTGSTDTQYF
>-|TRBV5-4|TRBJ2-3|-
TGTGCCAGCAGCTTCCTCCTAGCGCCAGATACGCAGTATTTT
CASSFLLAPDTQYF
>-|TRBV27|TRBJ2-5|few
TGTGCCAGCAGTCGACAGGGAGGAAGAGAGACCCAGTACTTC
CASSRQGGRETQYF
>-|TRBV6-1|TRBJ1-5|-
TGTGCCAGCAGTGAAATGAGTATGGGGATTGGTCAGCCCCAGCATTTT
CASSEMSMGIGQPQHF
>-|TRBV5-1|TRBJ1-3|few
TGCGCCAGCAGCTTGGGACCCGGAGATTCGGGAAACACCATATATTTT
CASSLGPGDSGNTIYF
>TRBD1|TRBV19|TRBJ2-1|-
TGTGCCAGTAGTATCGGGACAGGGGATAGGAATGAGCAGTTCTTC
CASSIGTGDRNEQFF
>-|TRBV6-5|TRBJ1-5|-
TGTGCCAGCAGTTACTCTATCAGGGGACAGCCCCAGCATTTT
CASSYSIRGQPQHF
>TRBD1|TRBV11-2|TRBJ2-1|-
TGTGCCAGCAGCCACTATTCCCGGGACAGGGGGCCCTACAATGAGCAGTTCTTC
CASSHYSRDRGPYNEQFF
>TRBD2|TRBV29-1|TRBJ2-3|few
TGCAGCGTCATTCGGGGGGGTGGAAATACGCAGTATTTT
CSVIRGGGNTQYF
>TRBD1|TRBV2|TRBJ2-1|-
TGTGCCAGCGGGGGACAGGGGCAGCACAATGAGCAGTTCTTC
CASGGQGQHNEQFF
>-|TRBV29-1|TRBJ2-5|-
TGCAGCGTTGGGAGTCCGAGAGAGACCCAGTACTTC
CSVGSPRETQYF
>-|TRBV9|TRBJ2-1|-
TGTGCCAGCAGCGTAAATGTGGGAGTAGTAGATGAGCAGTTCTTC
CASSVNVGVVDEQFF
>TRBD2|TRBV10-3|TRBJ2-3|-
TGTGCCATCAGTGAGTGGGAGACTAGCGGGAGTCGTGTAGATACGCAGTATTTT
CAISEWETSGSRVDTQYF
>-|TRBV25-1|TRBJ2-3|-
TGTGCCAGCAGTGAGGCAGGAGGGAGCACAGATACGCAGTATTTT
CASSEAGGSTDTQYF
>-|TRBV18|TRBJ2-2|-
TGTGCCAGCTCACCAATCGAAGCCGGGGAGCTGTTTTTT
CASSPIEAGELFF
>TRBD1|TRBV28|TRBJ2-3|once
TGTGCCAGCAGTTTATCGGGACAGGGTTTTTCTAGCACAGATACGCAGTATTTT
CASSLSGQGFSSTDTQYF
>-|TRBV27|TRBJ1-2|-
TGTGCCAGCAGATCTACAGGACTTGGCTACACCTTC
CASRSTGLGYTF
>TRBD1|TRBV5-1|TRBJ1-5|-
TGCGCCAGCAGCGCACAGGGGAACCAGCCCCAGCATTTT
CASSAQGNQPQHF
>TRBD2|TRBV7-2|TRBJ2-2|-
TGTGCCAGCTTCCCGACTAGCGGGATGAACACCGGGGAGCTGTTTTTT
CASFPTSGMNTGELFF
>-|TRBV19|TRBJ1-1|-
TGTGCCAGTAGTGTCGACCGTCGGGGCACTGAAGCTTTCTTT
CASSVDRRGTEAFF
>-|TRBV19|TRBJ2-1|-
TGTGCCAGTAGTAGTACCGGGACAAGCTACAATGAGCAGTTCTTC
CASSSTGTSYNEQFF
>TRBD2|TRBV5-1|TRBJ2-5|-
TGCGCCAGCAGCTATACTAGCGGGTTAACGGAAGAGACCCAGTACTTC
CASSYTSGLTEETQYF
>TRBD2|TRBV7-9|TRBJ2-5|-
TGTGCCAGCAGCTTACACGGGACTAGCGGGAAAGAGACCCAGTACTTC
CASSLHGTSGKETQYF
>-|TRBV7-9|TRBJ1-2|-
TGTGCCAGCAGCTTAAGCGCAGGGGTCCGCTATGGCTACACCTTC
CASSLSAGVRYGYTF
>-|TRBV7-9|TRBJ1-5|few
TGTGCCAGCAGCTTACGGTACAATCAGCCCCAGCATTTT
CASSLRYNQPQHF
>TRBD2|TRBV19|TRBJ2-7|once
TGTGCCAGTAGTCTCCGGGCCGCGACTAGCGGAAGTACCTCCTACGAGCAGTACTTC
CASSLRAATSGSTSYEQYF
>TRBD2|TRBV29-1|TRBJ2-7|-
TGCAGCGCCAAGGCTAGCGGGAGGTCCGTCGAGCAGTACTTC
CSAKASGRSVEQYF